This TCR beta chain was sequenced during a study of OX40 agonist ivuxolimab in advanced cancers. Across the whole study: The patients' treatment was ivuxolimab, an agonistic anti-OX40 (CD134) antibody.

In regard to this clone: Its specificity is unknown.

Per germline, CDR1 SGHRS and CDR2 YFSETQ. CDR3 length: 12 residues. The V end lost 0 bases, the J end lost 5 bases, and 4 bases lay between the germline ends. The data were produced by immunoSEQ multiplex PCR, yet TCRdb's version contains in-frame clones alone and is incomplete. This table holds around 61,000 clones, approximately 82% found once. Findings and limits, study-wide: Undetermined was the antigen specificity of the expanded peripheral T cells. People who partly responded at 0.1-3.0 mg/kg had some of the least clonal expansion seen. More expanded clones were seen, on average, in CD8+ T cells than in CD4+.

The sequence was collected from an adult with an advanced solid tumor such as melanoma, head and neck, liver or kidney cancer. The starting material was CD4+ or CD8+ T cells sorted from blood, obtained in a trial of the OX40 agonist ivuxolimab. The V gene is TRBV5-1, the J gene TRBJ2-3; D is unclear. CDR3 protein: CASSLEGDTQYF. CDR3 nucleotide sequence: TGCGCCAGCAGCTTGGAGGGAGATACGCAGTATTTT.